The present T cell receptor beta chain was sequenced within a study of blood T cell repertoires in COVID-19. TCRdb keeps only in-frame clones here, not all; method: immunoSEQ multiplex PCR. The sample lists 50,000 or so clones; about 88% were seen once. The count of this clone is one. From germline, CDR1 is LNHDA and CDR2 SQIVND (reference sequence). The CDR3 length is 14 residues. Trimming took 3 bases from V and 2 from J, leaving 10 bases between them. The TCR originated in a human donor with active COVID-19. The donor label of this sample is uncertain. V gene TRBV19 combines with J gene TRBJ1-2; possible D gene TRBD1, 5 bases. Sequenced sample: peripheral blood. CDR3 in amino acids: CASSMQGPNYGYTF. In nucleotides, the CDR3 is TGTGCCAGTAGTATGCAGGGTCCCAACTATGGCTACACCTTC.